These T cell receptor beta chains were read from a single sample in a study of technical replicates of blood from a handful of donors. Libraries were prepared by immunoSEQ multiplex PCR; TCRdb keeps only in-frame clonotypes and omits some of them. The table includes around 90,000 clones, over 90% detected once. The sample taken for sequencing was T cells isolated from PBMCs. These receptors were collected from a human donor in good health. The CDR3 runs from the conserved cysteine through the conserved F or W. Each record gives: J gene, clone size, D gene, V gene, CDR3 DNA, CDR3 protein. D genes are given only for firm matches. Clone size is given for some rows only: seen once, a few or many times, or a class if the clone is expanded.

TRBJ2-5 | NA | TRBD1 | TRBV19 | TGTGCCAGTAGTATACAGGGGGCTCTGGAGACCCAGTACTTC | CASSIQGALETQYF
TRBJ2-1 | NA | TRBD2 | TRBV19 | TGTGCCAGTAGTGCTTTTTCCGGGACTAGCATCCTTCCCTACAATGAGCAGTTCTTC | CASSAFSGTSILPYNEQFF
TRBJ2-3 | NA | TRBD1 | TRBV27 | TGTGCCAGCAGTTTCTTAGACAGGGCCGGCGCAGATACGCAGTATTTT | CASSFLDRAGADTQYF
TRBJ1-1 | NA | NA | TRBV7-9 | TGTGCCAGCAGCTTAGCCGCCGGTACGGCTGAAGCTTTCTTT | CASSLAAGTAEAFF
TRBJ1-1 | NA | TRBD1 | TRBV7-9 | TGTGCCAGCAGCTTAATAGGGGGCGCTGAAGCTTTCTTT | CASSLIGGAEAFF
TRBJ2-1 | NA | TRBD2 | TRBV25-1 | TGTGCCAGCAGTGACCCGCGGGGGTTGACCTACAATGAGCAGTTCTTC | CASSDPRGLTYNEQFF
TRBJ1-5 | NA | TRBD1 | TRBV2 | TGTGCCAGCAGAGGGGGACAGGGTGTAAATCAGCCCCAGCATTTT | CASRGGQGVNQPQHF
TRBJ2-3 | NA | NA | TRBV19 | TGTGCCAGTAGTATCCACAGAACAGATACGCAGTATTTT | CASSIHRTDTQYF
TRBJ1-5 | NA | TRBD1 | TRBV30 | TGTGCCTGGGGGAAAGGACAGGGGGCCAATCAGCCCCAGCATTTT | CAWGKGQGANQPQHF
TRBJ2-3 | NA | TRBD2 | TRBV11-2 | TGTGCCAGCAGCTTAGGGACTAGCCCAAGCACAGATACGCAGTATTTT | CASSLGTSPSTDTQYF
TRBJ1-5 | NA | NA | TRBV19 | TGTGCCAGTAGCCCCGGGAACCGCAATCAGCCCCAGCATTTT | CASSPGNRNQPQHF
TRBJ1-2 | NA | NA | TRBV27 | TGTGCCAGCAGCCCTACGGCAGGAATCTATGGCTACACCTTC | CASSPTAGIYGYTF
TRBJ2-1 | NA | TRBD2 | TRBV5-8 | TGTGCCAGCAGCTTGACGACTAGCGGGATTTCTCTCAATGAGCAGTTCTTC | CASSLTTSGISLNEQFF
TRBJ1-2 | NA | NA | TRBV28 | TGTGCCAGCAGTTCTCACATAGGGGTCTATGGCTACACCTTC | CASSSHIGVYGYTF
TRBJ1-2 | NA | TRBD1 | TRBV4-1 | TGCGCCAGCAGCCTAACAGCTGTTACAGGGGACTATGGCTACACCTTC | CASSLTAVTGDYGYTF
TRBJ2-2 | few | TRBD2 | TRBV15 | TGTGCCACCAGCAGAGTAGCGGGAGGGCCCGGGGAGCTGTTTTTT | CATSRVAGGPGELFF
TRBJ2-1 | NA | TRBD2 | TRBV7-9 | TGTGCCAGCAGCGTACTAGCGGTCAATGAGCAGTTCTTC | CASSVLAVNEQFF
TRBJ2-2 | NA | NA | TRBV7-3 | TGTGCCAGCAGCTTAATTTACAACATGAACACCGGGGAGCTGTTTTTT | CASSLIYNMNTGELFF
TRBJ1-3 | NA | TRBD1 | TRBV5-1 | TGCGCCAGTGCCGGGGACAGGGAAGTCACTTACTCTGGAAACACCATATATTTT | CASAGDREVTYSGNTIYF
TRBJ2-4 | NA | NA | TRBV19 | TGTGCCAGTAGTATAGATCGGGCGGGATTAGCCAAAAACATTCAGTACTTC | CASSIDRAGLAKNIQYF
TRBJ2-7 | NA | NA | TRBV6-5 | TGTGCCAGCAGTTACTCGAGTGTGGTATACGAGCAGTACTTC | CASSYSSVVYEQYF